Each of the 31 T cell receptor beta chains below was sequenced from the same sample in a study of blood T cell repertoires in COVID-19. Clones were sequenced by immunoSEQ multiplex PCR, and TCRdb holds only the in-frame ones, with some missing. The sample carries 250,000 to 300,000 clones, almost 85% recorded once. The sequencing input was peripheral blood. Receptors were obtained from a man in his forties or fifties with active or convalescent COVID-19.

The CDR3 sequence: CASSSPQDLYNEQFF. The CDR3 nucleotides are TGTGCCAGCTCGTCCCCACAGGACCTCTACAATGAGCAGTTCTTC. The J gene is TRBJ2-1, the V gene TRBV18; possible D gene TRBD1, 5 bases. Trimming took off 6 bases at V and 3 bases at J, with 15 bases between the two ends. The CDR3 sequence is 15 residues long. The germline CDR1 and CDR2 sequences are KGHSH and LQKENI.

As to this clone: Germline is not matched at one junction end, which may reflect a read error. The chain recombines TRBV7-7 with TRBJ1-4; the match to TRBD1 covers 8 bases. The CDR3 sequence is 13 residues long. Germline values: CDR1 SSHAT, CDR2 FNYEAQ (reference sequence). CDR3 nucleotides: TGTGCTAGCAGCAAGACAGGGGATGAAAAACTGTTTTTT. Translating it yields CASSKTGDEKLFF.

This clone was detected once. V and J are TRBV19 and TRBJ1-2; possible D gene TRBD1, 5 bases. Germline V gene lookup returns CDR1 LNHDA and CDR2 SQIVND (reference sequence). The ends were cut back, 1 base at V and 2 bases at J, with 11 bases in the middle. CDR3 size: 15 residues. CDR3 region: CASSIVRSGNYGYTF. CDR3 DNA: TGTGCCAGTAGTATAGTTCGTTCAGGGAACTATGGCTACACCTTC.

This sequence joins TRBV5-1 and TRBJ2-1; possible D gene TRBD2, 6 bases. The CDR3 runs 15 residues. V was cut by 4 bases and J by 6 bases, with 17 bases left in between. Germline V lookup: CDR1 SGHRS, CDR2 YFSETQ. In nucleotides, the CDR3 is TGCGCCAGCAGCGTAGACACCAGGGACTCCAATGAGCAGTTCTTC. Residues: CASSVDTRDSNEQFF. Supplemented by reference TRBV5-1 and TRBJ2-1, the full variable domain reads KAGVTQTPRYLIKTRGQQVTLSCSPISGHRSVSWYQQTPGQGLQFLFEYFSETQRNKGNFPGRFSGRQFSNSRSEMNVSTLELGDSALYLCASSVDTRDSNEQFFGPGTRLTVL.

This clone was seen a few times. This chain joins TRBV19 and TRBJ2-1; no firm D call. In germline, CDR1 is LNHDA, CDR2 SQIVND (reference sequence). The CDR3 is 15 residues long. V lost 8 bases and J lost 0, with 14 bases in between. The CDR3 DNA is TGTGCCAGTGCATCTGGAGTTACCTCCTACAATGAGCAGTTCTTC. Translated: CASASGVTSYNEQFF. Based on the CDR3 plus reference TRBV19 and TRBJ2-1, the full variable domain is DGGITQSPKYLFRKEGQNVTLSCEQNLNHDAMYWYRQDPGQGLRLIYYSQIVNDFQKGDIAEGYSVSREKKESFPLTVTSAQKNPTAFYLCASASGVTSYNEQFFGPGTRLTVL.

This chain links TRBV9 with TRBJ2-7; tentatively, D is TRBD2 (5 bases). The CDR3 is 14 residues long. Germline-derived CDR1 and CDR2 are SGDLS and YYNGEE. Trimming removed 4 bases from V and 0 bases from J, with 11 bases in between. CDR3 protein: CASSPPSGSYEQYF. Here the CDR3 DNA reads TGTGCCAGCAGCCCCCCCAGCGGCTCCTACGAGCAGTACTTC. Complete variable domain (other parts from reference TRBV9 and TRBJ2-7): DSGVTQTPKHLITATGQRVTLRCSPRSGDLSVYWYQQSLDQGLQFLIQYYNGEERAKGNILERFSAQQFPDLHSELNLSSLELGDSALYFCASSPPSGSYEQYFGPGTRLTVT.

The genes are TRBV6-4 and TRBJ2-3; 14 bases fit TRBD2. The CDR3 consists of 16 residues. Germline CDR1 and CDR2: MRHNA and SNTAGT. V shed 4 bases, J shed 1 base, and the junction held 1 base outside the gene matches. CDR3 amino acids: CASSATSGRGTDTQYF. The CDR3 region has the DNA TGTGCCAGCAGTGCGACTAGCGGGAGGGGCACAGATACGCAGTATTTT.

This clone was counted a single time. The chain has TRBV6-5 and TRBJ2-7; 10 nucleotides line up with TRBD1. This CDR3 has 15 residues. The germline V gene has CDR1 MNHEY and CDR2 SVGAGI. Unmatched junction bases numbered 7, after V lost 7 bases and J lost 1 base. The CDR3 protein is CASKLGQGFSYEQYF. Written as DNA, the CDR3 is TGTGCCAGCAAATTGGGACAGGGGTTTTCCTACGAGCAGTACTTC.

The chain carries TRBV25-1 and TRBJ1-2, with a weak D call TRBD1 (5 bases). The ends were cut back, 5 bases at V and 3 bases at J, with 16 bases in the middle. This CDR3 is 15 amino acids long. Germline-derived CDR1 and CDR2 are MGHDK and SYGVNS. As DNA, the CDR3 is TGTGCCAGCAGTCCGCGGGGCGGAGCATACTATGGCTACACCTTC. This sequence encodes CASSPRGGAYYGYTF.

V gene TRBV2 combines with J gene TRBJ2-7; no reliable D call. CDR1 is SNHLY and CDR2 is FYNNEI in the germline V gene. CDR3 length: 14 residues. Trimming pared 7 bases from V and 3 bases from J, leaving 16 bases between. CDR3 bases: TGTGCCAGCACTGGGCAGACACCCTTCTACGAGCAGTACTTC. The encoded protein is CASTGQTPFYEQYF.

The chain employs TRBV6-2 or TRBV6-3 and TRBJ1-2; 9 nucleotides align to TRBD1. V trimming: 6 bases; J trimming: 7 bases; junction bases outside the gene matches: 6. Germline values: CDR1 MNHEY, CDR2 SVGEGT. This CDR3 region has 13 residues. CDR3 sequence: CASSKGDRVGYTF. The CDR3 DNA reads TGTGCCAGCAGCAAGGGGGACAGGGTTGGCTACACCTTC.

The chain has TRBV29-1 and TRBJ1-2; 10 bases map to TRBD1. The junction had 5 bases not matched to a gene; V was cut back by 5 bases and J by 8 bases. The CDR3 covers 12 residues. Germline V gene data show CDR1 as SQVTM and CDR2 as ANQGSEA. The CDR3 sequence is CSVRDRGGGYTF. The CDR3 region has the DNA TGCAGCGTTAGGGACAGGGGCGGCGGCTACACCTTC.

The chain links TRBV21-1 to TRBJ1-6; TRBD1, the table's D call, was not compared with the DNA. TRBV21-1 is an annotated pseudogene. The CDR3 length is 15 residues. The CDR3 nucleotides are TGTGCCAGCAGCAAGGACAGAACCCGTTGTTCACCCCTCCACTTT. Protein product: CASSKDRTRCSPLHF.

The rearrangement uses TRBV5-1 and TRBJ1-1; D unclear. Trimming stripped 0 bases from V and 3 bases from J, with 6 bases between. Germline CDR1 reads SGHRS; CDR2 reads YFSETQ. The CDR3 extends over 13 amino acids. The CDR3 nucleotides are TGCGCCAGCAGCTTGGGGAGGGACACTGAAGCTTTCTTT. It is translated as CASSLGRDTEAFF.

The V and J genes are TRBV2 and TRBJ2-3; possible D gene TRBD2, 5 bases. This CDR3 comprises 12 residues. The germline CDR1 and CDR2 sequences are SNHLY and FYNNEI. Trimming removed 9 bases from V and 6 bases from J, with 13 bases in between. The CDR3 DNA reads TGTGCCAGTTCCCGGGGTGAGGATACGCAGTATTTT. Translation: CASSRGEDTQYF.

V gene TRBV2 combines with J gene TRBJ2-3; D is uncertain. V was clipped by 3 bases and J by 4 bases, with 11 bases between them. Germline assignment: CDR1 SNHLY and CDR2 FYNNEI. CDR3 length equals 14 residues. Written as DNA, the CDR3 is TGTGCCAGCAGTGAGTTAGCTAGTTCAGATACGCAGTATTTT. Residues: CASSELASSDTQYF.

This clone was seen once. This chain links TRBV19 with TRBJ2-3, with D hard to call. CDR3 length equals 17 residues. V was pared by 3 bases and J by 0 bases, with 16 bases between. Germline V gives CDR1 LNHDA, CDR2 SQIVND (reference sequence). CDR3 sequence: CASSMWRETTSTDTQYF. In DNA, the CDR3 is TGTGCCAGTAGTATGTGGAGAGAGACGACTAGCACAGATACGCAGTATTTT. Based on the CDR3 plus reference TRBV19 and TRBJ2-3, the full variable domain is DGGITQSPKYLFRKEGQNVTLSCEQNLNHDAMYWYRQDPGQGLRLIYYSQIVNDFQKGDIAEGYSVSREKKESFPLTVTSAQKNPTAFYLCASSMWRETTSTDTQYFGPGTRLTVL.

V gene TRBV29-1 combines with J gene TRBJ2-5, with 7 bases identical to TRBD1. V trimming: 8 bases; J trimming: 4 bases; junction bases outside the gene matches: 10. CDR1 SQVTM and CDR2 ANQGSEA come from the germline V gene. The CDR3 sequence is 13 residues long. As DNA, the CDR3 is TGCAGCACATCCGGGACAGACTTAGAGACCCAGTACTTC. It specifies CSTSGTDLETQYF.

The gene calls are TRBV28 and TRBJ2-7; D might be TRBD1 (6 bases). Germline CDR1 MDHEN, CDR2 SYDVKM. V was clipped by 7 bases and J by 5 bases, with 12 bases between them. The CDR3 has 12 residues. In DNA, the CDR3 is TGTGCCAGCAACACGGACAGAAACGAGCAGTACTTC. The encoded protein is CASNTDRNEQYF.

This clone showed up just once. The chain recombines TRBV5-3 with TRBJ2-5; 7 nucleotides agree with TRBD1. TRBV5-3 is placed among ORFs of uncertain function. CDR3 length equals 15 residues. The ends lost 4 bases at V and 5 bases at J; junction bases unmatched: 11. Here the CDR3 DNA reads TGTGCCAGAAGCCCGGACAGGATTCCTGGTGAGACCCAGTACTTC. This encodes CARSPDRIPGETQYF.

CDR3: CASSARTSGSHEQYF. The DNA of the CDR3 is TGTGCCAGCAGCGCTCGGACTAGCGGGAGCCACGAGCAGTACTTC. The genes are TRBV11-2 and TRBJ2-7; 13 bases line up with TRBD2. Trimming cost V 5 bases and J 5 bases; bases outside gene matches: 6. Germline assignment: CDR1 SGHAT and CDR2 FQNNGV. CDR3 length: 15 amino acids.

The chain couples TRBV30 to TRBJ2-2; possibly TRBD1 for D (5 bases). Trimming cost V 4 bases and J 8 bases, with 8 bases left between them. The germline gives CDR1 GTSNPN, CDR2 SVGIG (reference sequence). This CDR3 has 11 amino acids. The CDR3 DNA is TGTGCCTGGACTCAGGGTGGGGAGCTGTTTTTT. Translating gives CAWTQGGELFF.

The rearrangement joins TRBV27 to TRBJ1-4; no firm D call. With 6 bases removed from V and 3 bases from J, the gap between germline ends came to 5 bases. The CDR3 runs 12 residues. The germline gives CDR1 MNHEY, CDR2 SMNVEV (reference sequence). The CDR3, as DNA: TGTGCCAGCAGAACAGCTAATGAAAAACTGTTTTTT. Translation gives CASRTANEKLFF. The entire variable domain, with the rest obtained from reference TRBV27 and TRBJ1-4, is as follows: EAQVTQNPRYLITVTGKKLTVTCSQNMNHEYMSWYRQDPGLGLRQIYYSMNVEVTDKGDVPEGYKVSRKEKRNFPLILESPSPNQTSLYFCASRTANEKLFFGSGTQLSVL.

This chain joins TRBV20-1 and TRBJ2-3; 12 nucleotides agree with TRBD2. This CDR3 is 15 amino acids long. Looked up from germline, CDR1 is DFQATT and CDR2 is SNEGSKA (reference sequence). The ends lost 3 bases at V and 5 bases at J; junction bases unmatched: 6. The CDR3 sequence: CSASASGRGRDTQYF. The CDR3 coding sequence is TGCAGTGCTAGTGCTAGCGGGAGGGGGAGAGATACGCAGTATTTT.

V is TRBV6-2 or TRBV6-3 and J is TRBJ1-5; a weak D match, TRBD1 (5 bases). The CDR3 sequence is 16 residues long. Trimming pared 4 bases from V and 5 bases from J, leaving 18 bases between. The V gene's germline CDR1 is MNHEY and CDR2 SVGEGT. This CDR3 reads CASSFIRQMEDQPQHF. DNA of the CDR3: TGTGCCAGCAGTTTTATCAGACAGATGGAAGATCAGCCCCAGCATTTT.

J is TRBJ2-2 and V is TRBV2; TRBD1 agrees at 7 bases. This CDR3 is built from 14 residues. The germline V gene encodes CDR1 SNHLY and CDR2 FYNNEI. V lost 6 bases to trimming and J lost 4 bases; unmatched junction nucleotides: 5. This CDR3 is CASRHRTGTGELFF. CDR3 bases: TGTGCCAGCAGGCACAGGACAGGCACCGGGGAGCTGTTTTTT.

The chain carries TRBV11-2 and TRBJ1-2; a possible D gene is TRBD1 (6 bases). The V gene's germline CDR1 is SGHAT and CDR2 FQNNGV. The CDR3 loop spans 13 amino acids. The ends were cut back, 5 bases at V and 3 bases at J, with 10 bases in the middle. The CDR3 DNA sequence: TGTGCCAGCAGCCCGGGACAAGACTATGGCTACACCTTC. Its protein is CASSPGQDYGYTF.

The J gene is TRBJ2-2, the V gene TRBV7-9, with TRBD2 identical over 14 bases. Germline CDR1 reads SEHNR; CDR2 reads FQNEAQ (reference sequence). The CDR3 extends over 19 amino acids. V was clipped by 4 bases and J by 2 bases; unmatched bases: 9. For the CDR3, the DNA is TGTGCCAGCAGCTCACCCACGACTAGCGGGAGGGCCAACACCGGGGAGCTGTTTTTT. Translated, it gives CASSSPTTSGRANTGELFF. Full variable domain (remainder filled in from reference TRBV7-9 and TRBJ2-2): DTGVSQNPRHKITKRGQNVTFRCDPISEHNRLYWYRQTLGQGPEFLTYFQNEAQLEKSRLLSDRFSAERPKGSFSTLEIQRTEQGDSAMYLCASSSPTTSGRANTGELFFGEGSRLTVL.

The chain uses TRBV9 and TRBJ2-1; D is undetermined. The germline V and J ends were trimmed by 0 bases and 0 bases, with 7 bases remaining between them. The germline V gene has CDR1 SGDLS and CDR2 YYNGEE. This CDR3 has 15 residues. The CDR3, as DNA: TGTGCCAGCAGCGTAGGTCGACTCTCCTACAATGAGCAGTTCTTC. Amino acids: CASSVGRLSYNEQFF.

The CDR3 nucleotides are TGTGCCAGCAGTCGGGGAGGGGAGACCCAGTACTTC. This sequence encodes CASSRGGETQYF. The rearrangement joins TRBV6-6 to TRBJ2-5; 7 positions match TRBD2. This CDR3 has 12 amino acids. V lost 5 bases, J lost 5 bases, and 2 bases stayed unmatched. The V gene's germline CDR1 is MNHNY and CDR2 SVGAGI (reference sequence).

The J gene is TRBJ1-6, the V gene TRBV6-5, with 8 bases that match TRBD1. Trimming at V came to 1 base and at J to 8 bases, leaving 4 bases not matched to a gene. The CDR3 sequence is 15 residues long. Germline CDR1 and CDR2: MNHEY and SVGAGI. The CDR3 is CASSYFDRGDSPLHF. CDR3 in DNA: TGTGCCAGCAGTTACTTTGACAGGGGTGATTCACCCCTCCACTTT.